This is a list of T cell receptor beta chains from one sample in a study of blood T cell repertoires in COVID-19. Clones were read by immunoSEQ multiplex PCR, and TCRdb kept only the in-frame ones, dropping some. The data hold 250,000 or so clones, with more than 85% observed a single time. Sequenced input: PBMCs or T cells enriched from blood (not recorded which). These receptors were taken from a woman in her fifties or sixties who had recovered from COVID-19. Both conserved end residues are part of each CDR3. D genes are given only for firm matches. Clone sizes are given selectively: once, few, many, or a class where the clone is expanded.

V,size,D,J,CDR3,DNA
TRBV10-3,-,TRBD1,TRBJ2-7,CAIRGQGNQQYF,TGTGCCATCAGAGGACAGGGAAACCAGCAGTACTTC
TRBV5-4,once,-,TRBJ2-5,CASSPGGGISEETQYF,TGTGCCAGCAGCCCTGGGGGGGGCATCTCGGAAGAGACCCAGTACTTC
TRBV28,-,TRBD2,TRBJ2-7,CASIERGTYEQYF,TGTGCCAGCATCGAGCGGGGGACCTACGAGCAGTACTTC
TRBV19,-,TRBD2,TRBJ2-2,CASQNRGGTHPGELFF,TGTGCCAGCCAGAACCGGGGGGGGACGCACCCCGGGGAGCTGTTTTTT
TRBV10-3,-,TRBD2,TRBJ2-7,CAISPQGTSGRETYEQYF,TGTGCCATCAGTCCGCAAGGGACTAGCGGGCGTGAGACCTACGAGCAGTACTTC
TRBV29-1,-,-,TRBJ1-3,CSVDEVAAQGMVNTIYF,TGCAGCGTTGATGAGGTCGCTGCACAGGGTATGGTAAACACCATATATTTT
TRBV25-1,-,-,TRBJ1-3,CASSDSGTGNTIYF,TGTGCCAGCAGTGATTCCGGGACTGGAAACACCATATATTTT
TRBV9,once,-,TRBJ1-1,CASSVHSGVVNPEAFF,TGTGCCAGCAGCGTACACAGCGGAGTAGTCAACCCTGAAGCTTTCTTT
TRBV5-1,-,-,TRBJ2-7,CASSLWSLEQYEQYF,TGCGCCAGCAGCTTGTGGTCGCTAGAGCAATACGAGCAGTACTTC
TRBV10-3,-,TRBD2,TRBJ2-3,CAISDISSGSTDTQYF,TGTGCCATCAGTGACATTTCTAGCGGGTCCACAGATACGCAGTATTTT
TRBV12-3/TRBV12-4,-,TRBD2,TRBJ2-5,CASSLAGGGTQYF,TGTGCCAGCAGTTTGGCGGGAGGGGGGACCCAGTACTTC
TRBV28,-,TRBD2,TRBJ2-1,CASSSLNLAGGSFNEQFF,TGTGCCAGCAGTTCCTTAAATCTAGCGGGAGGGTCCTTCAATGAGCAGTTCTTC
TRBV5-1,-,-,TRBJ1-5,CASSREGLGGQPQHF,TGCGCCAGCAGCCGCGAAGGACTAGGGGGTCAGCCCCAGCATTTT
TRBV5-1,-,TRBD1,TRBJ1-4,CASSLRTGDGKLFF,TGCGCCAGCAGCTTGCGGACAGGGGACGGAAAACTGTTTTTT
TRBV6-1,-,TRBD2,TRBJ2-7,CASSGLNLGLAGDEQYF,TGTGCCAGCAGTGGGTTGAACTTAGGACTAGCGGGAGACGAGCAGTACTTC
TRBV29-1,-,TRBD1,TRBJ2-7,CSAGTGSHEQYF,TGCAGCGCCGGGACAGGGTCTCACGAGCAGTACTTC
TRBV6-4,-,-,TRBJ2-1,CASSVVQGTWNEQFF,TGTGCCAGCAGTGTTGTCCAGGGTACCTGGAATGAGCAGTTCTTC
TRBV30,-,-,TRBJ1-3,CAWSVRGGGNTIYF,TGTGCCTGGAGTGTACGGGGAGGAGGAAACACCATATATTTT
TRBV9,once,TRBD1,TRBJ2-3,CASSVEGQGFGTDTQYF,TGTGCCAGCAGCGTAGAGGGACAGGGGTTTGGTACAGATACGCAGTATTTT
TRBV15,-,-,TRBJ2-3,CATSSPAPGQRADTQYF,TGTGCCACCAGCAGTCCGGCCCCTGGCCAGCGGGCAGATACGCAGTATTTT
TRBV4-3,-,TRBD2,TRBJ2-2,CASSRDILAGNTGELFF,TGCGCCAGCAGCCGAGATATACTAGCGGGAAATACCGGGGAGCTGTTTTTT
TRBV27,-,-,TRBJ2-7,CASSASFSLRDEQYF,TGTGCCAGCAGTGCCAGCTTTAGTCTCAGGGACGAGCAGTACTTC
TRBV7-2,-,TRBD2,TRBJ2-1,CASSRGLAGGPRSFF,TGTGCCAGCAGCAGAGGTTTAGCGGGAGGGCCCAGGTCGTTCTTC
TRBV3-1/TRBV3-2,-,-,TRBJ2-7,CASSQGLGQFYEQYF,TGTGCCAGCAGCCAGGGGCTCGGACAGTTTTACGAGCAGTACTTC
TRBV2,few,-,TRBJ1-4,CASSEVGAQEKLFF,TGTGCCAGCAGTGAAGTTGGGGCGCAGGAAAAACTGTTTTTT
TRBV4-2,-,-,TRBJ1-2,CASSQFEGEGYTF,TGTGCCAGCAGCCAATTTGAGGGAGAAGGCTACACCTTC
TRBV5-1,-,-,TRBJ1-2,CASSPTDSYGYTF,TGCGCCAGCAGCCCGACGGACAGCTATGGCTACACCTTC
TRBV7-2,-,TRBD1,TRBJ2-3,CASSLTGVSTDTQYF,TGTGCCAGCAGCTTGACAGGGGTCTCCACAGATACGCAGTATTTT